This section outlines one T cell receptor beta chain sequence together with its context. Its antigen is not identified. The V end was cut by 10 bases, the J end by 0 bases, with 18 bases between. The CDR3 sequence is 15 residues long. Germline V gene sequence: CDR1 MNHEY, CDR2 SVGAGI. The data are from a study of T cells in localized non-small cell lung cancer. Findings and limits, study-wide: Because only a single region of the tumor was sequenced, heterogeneity remains possible. Adjacent uninvolved lung had the highest clonality, suggesting focused antigen responses. The study linked higher blood T cell density to longer overall survival. Appearances in adjacent lung were noted for a median 57 of the top 100 tumor clones.

Sequencing used immunoSEQ multiplex PCR; TCRdb keeps in-frame clones, though not all of them. The table lists roughly 90,000 clones, approximately 91% of them singletons. Sequencing was performed on PBMCs, taken before any cancer treatment. This chain joins TRBV6-5 and TRBJ1-2; D ambiguous. The clonotype was recovered from a woman aged 35-70 years with stage II squamous cell lung carcinoma. The CDR3 DNA sequence: TGTGCCACACACCCCCACGGCCGATCTAACTATGGCTACACCTTC. It is translated as CATHPHGRSNYGYTF.